This TCR beta chain was found in a study of regulatory T cells in long-lasting Graves disease. About this clonotype itself: Its antigen is currently unknown.

Building of the TCR beta libraries involved iRepertoire HTBI primers and Arm-PCR of CDR3 regions. TCRdb independently ran MiXCR on the multiplex PCR reads; one entry per CDR3 protein. The data contain about 660,000 distinct CDR3 sequences, 30% of them singletons. The CDR3 loop spans 12 amino acids. Germline CDR1 is SGDLS and CDR2 is YYNGEE. The V end lost 3 bases, the J end lost 5 bases, and 8 bases lay between the germline ends. Time point denoted: persistent/refractory GD, antithyroid drugs over 5 years with positive TRAb. PBMC RNA served as the TCR library source. Study-level points and caveats: There were preferences for TRBV28, TRBJ1-2 and TRBJ2-5 in persistent disease.

The sequenced sample was peripheral blood mononuclear cells (PBMCs), obtained when the disease was refractory, from a patient treated with antithyroid drugs. This sequence was found in a female donor with Graves disease. The rearrangement uses TRBV9 and TRBJ1-1; D not resolved. As DNA, the CDR3 is TGTGCCAGCAGCGCGCCAAGGACTGAAGCTTTCTTT. Its protein product is CASSAPRTEAFF.